The 29 T cell receptor beta chains reported below all come from one sample, sequenced in a study of read filtering for tumor transcriptome and immune sequencing (dated by TCRdb to 2018 to 2020). The instrument given in TCRdb is Illumina HiSeq 4000. Starting from about 400 ng RNA, TCR libraries were constructed with the Immunoverse kit using molecular barcoded adaptors that cover the alpha/delta and beta/gamma chains. Using fastp trimming at Q25 and MiXCR clonotype assembly, TCRdb reanalyzed the public sequencing data and kept in-frame beta chains. CDR3 protein duplicates are merged, each entry listing the most common genes and DNA. The sample table holds about 5,800 distinct CDR3 sequences, of which 21% were seen once. The top ten constitute 20% to 25% of the sample. The sequenced sample was a population of CD138-negative cells sorted from bone marrow. The sample's cell subset or site label, in plain terms: bone marrow mononuclear cells depleted of CD138+ plasma/myeloma cells by negative magnetic selection. All receptors come from a donor aged 40 or over with multiple myeloma.

About this clonotype: Being one base from a much bigger clone, this may be a read error. The V gene is TRBV7-9, the J gene TRBJ1-1; TRBD1 matches 8 bases. Germline V lookup: CDR1 SEHNR, CDR2 FQNEAQ (reference sequence). This CDR3 is 17 amino acids long. CDR3 sequence (DNA): TGTACCAGCAGCTTTAGTAGGCCAGGGGGCCTAAACACTGAAGCTTTCTTT. Its protein product is CTSSFSRPGGLNTEAFF.

By share, this clonotype counts as medium-sized (0.01 to 0.1%). The rearrangement joins TRBV21-1 to TRBJ1-1; the table gives TRBD1 as D, unverified against the DNA. TRBV21-1 is a pseudogene locus. The CDR3 sequence is 16 residues long. DNA of the CDR3: TGTGCCAGCAGCCTGGACGTGGGCAGGGTCAACACTGAAGCTTTCTTT. It yields the protein CASSLDVGRVNTEAFF.

By frequency in the sample, this clonotype is medium-sized. This sequence joins TRBV5-1 and TRBJ2-5; D not resolved. The CDR3 is 11 amino acids. Germline CDR1 is SGHRS and CDR2 is YFSETQ. The V and J ends lost 5 bases and 0 bases respectively, with 2 bases between them. The CDR3 region has the DNA TGCGCCAGCAGGTACCAAGAGACCCAGTACTTC. Translation: CASRYQETQYF.

The sample holds a few counts of this clonotype. V gene TRBV28 combines with J gene TRBJ1-1; TRBD1 aligns across 8 bases. There are 15 residues in the CDR3. The ends lost 7 bases at V and 4 bases at J; junction bases unmatched: 11. CDR1 is MDHEN and CDR2 is SYDVKM in the germline V gene. CDR3 DNA: TGTGCCAGCACTCCCGCTGGACAGGGCCTCACTGAAGCTTTCTTT. Translation gives CASTPAGQGLTEAFF.

Points on this clonotype: The likely explanation is a read error, given a far larger clone one base away. This rearrangement joins TRBV28 to TRBJ2-1; 8 bases line up with TRBD1. The DNA end is a closer match to TRBJ2-5, so the J assignment may be wrong. Germline CDR1 and CDR2: MDHEN and SYDVKM. CDR3 length: 16 amino acids. CDR3 residues: CASRAPGDRIKETQYF. The CDR3, as DNA: TGTGCCAGCAGAGCACCCGGGGACAGGATAAAAGAGACCCAGTACTTC.

In its sample, this clonotype was seen many times. This chain joins TRBV7-2 and TRBJ1-5, with D unresolved. CDR1 and CDR2 (germline): SGHTA, FQGNSA. The CDR3 runs to 12 residues. Trimming took off 3 bases at V and 7 bases at J, with 7 bases between the two ends. For the CDR3, the DNA is TGTGCCAGCAGCTTTACGGGGCAGCCCCAGCATTTT. It is translated as CASSFTGQPQHF.

On this clonotype: One end of the junction is discordant with germline, which a read error may explain. The chain links TRBV5-6 to TRBJ2-5; D is uncertain. CDR3 size: 14 residues. Germline V CDR1 and CDR2: SGHDT, YYEEEE. CDR3 nucleotides: TGTGCCAGCAGCTTGACAGTCGGCCAAGAGGCCCAGTACTTC. Its protein is CASSLTVGQEAQYF.

This clonotype has only one observation. In this CDR3 the conserved last residue, phenylalanine or tryptophan, is missing, so a read error is likely. No DNA is shown, since the ends of the CDR3 on it are uncertain; the CDR3 is the one TCRdb lists. V is TRBV27 and J is TRBJ1-1; the D call in the table, TRBD1, was not verified against the DNA. Germline values: CDR1 MNHEY, CDR2 SMNVEV (reference sequence). The CDR3 length is 20 residues, termini included. The chain's CDR3 is CASNVIGILDRGMVNTEALC.

By proportion, this clonotype is medium-sized (0.01 to 0.1%). The rearrangement links TRBV3-1 to TRBJ2-1; 11 bases agree with TRBD2. The germline CDR1 and CDR2 sequences are LGHDT and YNNKEL (reference sequence). CDR3 length equals 18 residues. V shed 1 base, J shed 4 bases, and the junction held 9 bases outside the gene matches. The CDR3 nucleotides read TGTGCCAGCAGCCAAGGGGGTAGCGGGAGGGCTAAGTACAATGAGCAGTTCTTC. This translates into CASSQGGSGRAKYNEQFF.

As to this clonotype: Since no conserved phenylalanine or tryptophan closes the CDR3, a read error is the likely cause. V gene TRBV11-2 combines with J gene TRBJ2-5, with TRBD2 as a possible D gene (5 bases). V was cut by 5 bases and J by 5 bases, with 27 bases left in between. Per the germline V gene, CDR1 is SGHAT and CDR2 is FQNNGV. The CDR3 sequence is 18 residues long. CDR3 sequence: CASSPGVVRGWQRETQYL. The CDR3 DNA is TGTGCCAGCAGCCCCGGCGTGGTCCGAGGGTGGCAGAGGGAGACCCAGTACCTC.

At least ten counts were recorded for this clonotype. The chain uses TRBV13 and TRBJ1-1; tentatively, D is TRBD1 (6 bases). V lost 5 bases to trimming and J lost 8 bases, with 15 bases between them. Looked up from germline, CDR1 is PRHDT and CDR2 is FYEKMQ (reference sequence). The CDR3 has 13 residues. The CDR3 bases are TGTGCCAGCAGCCGGCAGGGGCCTCAGGAAGCTTTCTTT. Translated: CASSRQGPQEAFF.

In this sample, this clonotype turned up many times. V usage is TRBV29-1 and J usage is TRBJ1-2; 8 bases are shared with TRBD1. The germline CDR1 and CDR2 sequences are SQVTM and ANQGSEA. V was clipped by 7 bases and J by 4 bases; unmatched bases: 5. This CDR3 region has 12 residues. The CDR3 DNA is TGCAGCGGTGCCACAGGGGGCTATGGCTACACCTTC. It yields the protein CSGATGGYGYTF.

In its sample, this clonotype was seen many times. The CDR3 DNA reads TGTGCCAGCAGCCAAGAAGGGGGAGAGACCCAGTACTTC. Protein: CASSQEGGETQYF. The chain couples TRBV14 to TRBJ2-5, with D possibly TRBD1 on 6 matching bases. The CDR3 spans 13 residues. Trimming pared 0 bases from V and 4 bases from J, leaving 6 bases between. CDR1 and CDR2 from the germline V gene are SGHDN and FVKESK.

This clonotype turned up a few times. J is TRBJ1-6 and V is TRBV7-3; tentatively, D is TRBD1 (6 bases). V was clipped by 1 base and J by 10 bases, with 17 bases between them. The germline gives CDR1 SGHTA, CDR2 FQGTGA. The CDR3 extends over 16 amino acids. The CDR3 DNA reads as TGTGCCAGCAGCTTAAGAGGGGGAGGCTCCAACTCACCCCTCCACTTT. Amino acids: CASSLRGGGSNSPLHF.

Turning to this clonotype: The CDR3 does not close with the conserved phenylalanine or tryptophan, likely indicating a read error. The chain recombines TRBV15 with TRBJ2-3; 7 nucleotides match TRBD2. This CDR3 region has 22 residues. Looked up from germline, CDR1 is LNHNV and CDR2 is YYDKDF (reference sequence). DNA of the CDR3: TGTGCCATCAGCAGAGATCCTGATGGAGCGAGAAGGACTAGACTCAACCGAAATACGCAGTATTTG. Translation gives CAISRDPDGARRTRLNRNTQYL.

This clonotype was counted many times. The chain carries TRBV18 and TRBJ2-7; TRBD1 or TRBD2 may be the D gene (5 bases each). This CDR3 has 12 residues. CDR1 is KGHSH, CDR2 LQKENI, per germline. The germline V and J ends were trimmed by 2 bases and 4 bases, with 6 bases remaining between them. CDR3 in amino acids: CASSPGGYEQYF. CDR3 sequence (DNA): TGTGCCAGCTCACCAGGGGGATACGAGCAGTACTTC.

This clonotype was seen repeatedly, ten times or more. The genes are TRBV20-1 and TRBJ1-5; no definite D call. Trimming stripped 6 bases from V and 3 bases from J, with 18 bases between. The CDR3 has 15 amino acids. CDR1 is DFQATT, CDR2 SNEGSKA, per germline (reference sequence). CDR3 sequence reads: CSAAGGSRANQPQHF. In nucleotides, the CDR3 is TGCAGTGCAGCGGGAGGGTCTCGCGCCAATCAGCCCCAGCATTTT.

This clonotype was seen many times. One end of the junction is discordant with germline, which a read error may explain. The rearrangement joins TRBV20-1 to TRBJ2-7, with TRBD1 matching 8 bases. Germline assignment: CDR1 DFQATT and CDR2 SNEGSKA (reference sequence). The CDR3 runs to 12 residues. The CDR3 is CSASRGPGQGRF. The CDR3 bases are TGCAGTGCTAGTAGGGGCCCAGGACAGGGTCGGTTC.

This clonotype came up many times. This rearrangement joins TRBV28 to TRBJ2-5; 7 nucleotides match TRBD1. Germline-derived CDR1 and CDR2 are MDHEN and SYDVKM. V lost 3 bases, J lost 5 bases, and 6 bases stayed unmatched. The CDR3 is 14 amino acids. As DNA, the CDR3 is TGTGCCAGCAGTTTCGACAGGGAATACGAGACCCAGTACTTC. Amino acids: CASSFDREYETQYF.

The CDR3 region has the DNA TGTGCCAGCAGTCTACTAGCGGGAGGTCTAAATGAGCAGTTCTTC. It encodes CASSLLAGGLNEQFF. The chain is built from TRBV6-5 and TRBJ2-1, with 12 positions matching TRBD2. The CDR3 spans 15 residues. The ends lost 5 bases at V and 7 bases at J; junction bases unmatched: 6. In germline, CDR1 is MNHEY, CDR2 SVGAGI.

This clonotype was observed many times. V is TRBV4-1 and J is TRBJ2-3; 8 bases are a match to TRBD2. The germline gives CDR1 MGHRA, CDR2 YSYEKL. The CDR3 extends over 16 amino acids. The junction had 7 bases not matched to a gene; V was cut back by 3 bases and J by 2 bases. The CDR3 loop reads CASSQERLATTDTQYF. The CDR3 region has the DNA TGCGCCAGCAGCCAGGAGCGACTAGCGACCACAGATACGCAGTATTTT.

By its share, this clonotype is medium-sized (0.01 to 0.1%). The genes are TRBV27 and TRBJ2-5; D remains unclear. V shed 8 bases and J shed 5 bases, with 9 bases lying between them. CDR3 length equals 11 residues. Germline V gene data show CDR1 as MNHEY and CDR2 as SMNVEV (reference sequence). The CDR3: CASRLTETQYF. CDR3 DNA: TGTGCCAGCCGGTTGACCGAGACCCAGTACTTC.

Details on this clonotype: The final CDR3 position lacks the conserved phenylalanine or tryptophan, pointing to a likely read error. CDR3 in amino acids: CASSPRGAGRCNEQFS. DNA of the CDR3: TGTGCCAGCAGCCCTCGTGGGGCAGGGCGTTGCAATGAGCAGTTCTCC. V and J are TRBV5-4 and TRBJ2-1; TRBD1 might be the D (5 bases). V was pared by 4 bases and J by 6 bases, with 20 bases between. Germline CDR1 and CDR2: SGHNT and YYREEE (reference sequence). The CDR3 consists of 16 residues.

This clonotype came up a few times. This rearrangement joins TRBV12-3 or TRBV12-4 to TRBJ1-1, with D perhaps matching TRBD1 (5 bases). The CDR3 is 15 amino acids. The V end was cut by 6 bases, the J end by 3 bases, with 17 bases between. The CDR3: CASSYPRAGDTEAFF. CDR3 sequence (DNA): TGTGCCAGCAGCTATCCCAGGGCGGGGGACACTGAAGCTTTCTTT.

The sample holds many counts of this clonotype. The rearrangement uses TRBV28 and TRBJ1-2, with a tentative D call TRBD1 (6 bases). The CDR3 contains 13 residues. V lost 6 bases, J lost 4 bases, and 12 bases lay in between. Germline values: CDR1 MDHEN, CDR2 SYDVKM. CDR3 protein: CASSIGGSYGYTF. The CDR3 bases are TGTGCCAGCAGCATAGGGGGGAGCTATGGCTACACCTTC.

This clonotype was recorded a few times. The chain employs TRBV5-1 and TRBJ2-7, with D perhaps TRBD2 (5 bases). The germline gives CDR1 SGHRS, CDR2 YFSETQ. The germline V and J ends were trimmed by 0 bases and 5 bases, with 15 bases remaining between them. This CDR3 region has 15 residues. The CDR3 DNA reads TGCGCCAGCAGCTTGGAAACTCGAAGAGGGAACGAGCAGTACTTC. This gives the protein CASSLETRRGNEQYF.

This clonotype is categorized as large. The chain recombines TRBV7-9 with TRBJ1-1; TRBD1 is a possible D gene (5 bases). Germline V gene data show CDR1 as SEHNR and CDR2 as FQNEAQ (reference sequence). This CDR3 comprises 15 residues. Trimming shortened V by 3 bases and J by 4 bases, and 15 bases separated the two germline ends. The CDR3 sequence: CASSFGPGDGTEAFF. The CDR3 coding sequence is TGTGCCAGCAGCTTTGGCCCGGGGGACGGCACTGAAGCTTTCTTT.

Worth noting for this clonotype: A far larger clone is just one base off, so this is likely a read error. The rearrangement links TRBV7-2 to TRBJ2-2, with D perhaps matching TRBD1 or TRBD2 (5 bases each). Trimming stripped 1 base from V and 6 bases from J, with 12 bases between. The CDR3 has 15 amino acids. CDR1 is SGHTA and CDR2 is FQGNSA in the germline V gene. The CDR3 coding sequence is TGTGCCAGCAGCTTAGGGGGACCAGCCTCCGGGGAGCTGTTTTTT. It codes for CASSLGGPASGELFF.

This clonotype was found many times. J is TRBJ2-2 and V is TRBV7-8; the match to TRBD2 covers 7 bases. The germline V gene encodes CDR1 SGHVS and CDR2 FQNEAQ. The CDR3 covers 10 residues. CDR3 sequence: CVLAAGELFF. Here the CDR3 DNA reads TGTGTCCTAGCGGCCGGGGAGCTGTTTTTT.